The 21 T cell receptor beta chains below were found in one sample sequenced in a study of cytomegalovirus exposure and HLA in healthy donors (dated by TCRdb to the late 2010s). The receptor library was made with the immunoSEQ multiplex PCR assay. The multiplex PCR relied on a mix of 60 forward primers for TCR Vbeta segments and 13 reverse primers for TCR Jbeta segments. Here the immuneACCESS table is served through TCRdb, limited to in-frame sequences with V and J called. Missing clones are a known gap in these copies; in checked studies unresolved V genes cover under half, and the rest lacks a known reason. The sample table lists around 130,000 clones, over 65% of them with a count of one. Approximately 1.2% of the sample is held by the ten biggest clonotypes. The sample comprised PBMCs. These receptors were obtained from a man aged 50-60 years in good health and CMV-seronegative.

The chain recombines TRBV2 with TRBJ2-1, with D perhaps TRBD1 (8 bases). Germline V CDR1 and CDR2: SNHLY, FYNNEI. V gave up 9 bases and J gave up 7 bases, with 19 bases separating them. The CDR3 totals 14 residues. CDR3 sequence: CARGGQGASNEQFF. The DNA of the CDR3 is TGTGCCAGGGGGGGGCAGGGGGCTTCGAATGAGCAGTTCTTC.

This clone was observed a few times. The CDR3 spells CASGTAVIHEQFF. The CDR3 DNA follows: TGTGCCAGCGGGACAGCTGTTATCCATGAGCAGTTCTTC. This chain joins TRBV27 and TRBJ2-1; 7 bases align to TRBD1. Germline V CDR1 and CDR2: MNHEY, SMNVEV (reference sequence). This CDR3 has 13 amino acids. Trimming removed 8 bases from V and 8 bases from J; junction bases left unmatched: 9.

The chain is built from TRBV18 and TRBJ2-1; 8 bases are shared with TRBD2. The V and J ends lost 3 bases and 9 bases, in that order; junction bases with no gene match: 10. CDR3 size: 15 residues. Germline CDR1 reads KGHSH; CDR2 reads LQKENI. CDR3 sequence (DNA): TGTGCCAGCTCACCCGCCGGGACTAGAGGGAGTGAGCAGTTCTTC. Protein: CASSPAGTRGSEQFF.

The V call is TRBV2, the J call TRBJ1-4; 8 nucleotides match TRBD1. The CDR3 spans 15 residues. V lost 6 bases, J lost 5 bases, and 8 bases stayed unmatched. In germline, CDR1 is SNHLY, CDR2 FYNNEI. The CDR3 loop reads CASRETGTGNEKLFF. CDR3 DNA: TGTGCCAGCAGGGAAACCGGGACAGGCAATGAAAAACTGTTTTTT. The whole variable domain, remainder taken from reference TRBV2 and TRBJ1-4, is EPEVTQTPSHQVTQMGQEVILRCVPISNHLYFYWYRQILGQKVEFLVSFYNNEISEKSEIFDDQFSVERPDGSNFTLKIRSTKLEDSAMYFCASRETGTGNEKLFFGSGTQLSVL.

The chain uses TRBV6-5 and TRBJ2-7; 11 bases line up with TRBD2. There are 15 residues in the CDR3. Unmatched junction bases numbered 3, after V lost 5 bases and J lost 0 bases. Germline CDR1 reads MNHEY; CDR2 reads SVGAGI. CDR3 bases: TGTGCCAGCAGTCCGGGACTAGCGGTCTCCTACGAGCAGTACTTC. Its translation is CASSPGLAVSYEQYF.

The V call is TRBV5-1, the J call TRBJ1-2, with 8 bases matching TRBD1. V dropped 0 bases and J dropped 0; count of bases not matched to a gene: 1. Germline-derived CDR1 and CDR2 are SGHRS and YFSETQ. This CDR3 has 15 amino acids. The CDR3 coding sequence is TGCGCCAGCAGCTTGGAGACAGGGGCTAACTATGGCTACACCTTC. Encoded protein: CASSLETGANYGYTF.

The chain has TRBV28 and TRBJ2-2; a possible D gene is TRBD1 (5 bases). V lost 6 bases and J 5 bases, leaving 16 bases between the germline ends. The CDR3 consists of 15 residues. In germline, CDR1 is MDHEN, CDR2 SYDVKM. CDR3: CASSTTGRVTGELFF. The DNA of the CDR3 is TGTGCCAGCAGCACTACCGGCAGGGTAACCGGGGAGCTGTTTTTT.

V usage is TRBV19 and J usage is TRBJ1-1; 7 bases fit TRBD1. With 5 bases clipped from V and 5 bases from J, the junction kept 5 bases outside the gene matches. The CDR3 spans 13 residues. Germline V gene data show CDR1 as LNHDA and CDR2 as SQIVND (reference sequence). The CDR3 DNA sequence: TGTGCCAGTAGTTCAGGGGGTTTTACTGAAGCTTTCTTT. Translated: CASSSGGFTEAFF.

The CDR3 spells CASSEGTDNQPQHF. As DNA, the CDR3 is TGTGCCAGCAGCGAAGGGACAGACAATCAGCCCCAGCATTTT. The rearrangement joins TRBV7-2 to TRBJ1-5; 7 bases map to TRBD1. The germline CDR1 and CDR2 sequences are SGHTA and FQGNSA. Germline trimming cut 5 bases from V and 3 bases from J; bases unmatched to any gene: 4. The CDR3 consists of 14 residues.

The J gene is TRBJ1-2, the V gene TRBV29-1; 10 bases map to TRBD1. Germline assignment: CDR1 SQVTM and CDR2 ANQGSEA. Trimming took 4 bases from V and 7 from J; bases not matched to a gene: 9. The CDR3 has 14 amino acids. The CDR3 DNA reads TGCAGCGTTGCGACAGGGGGCAGGATGGGTGGCTACACCTTC. Protein product: CSVATGGRMGGYTF.

The genes are TRBV5-1 and TRBJ2-1; 8 bases agree with TRBD2. Germline V gene data show CDR1 as SGHRS and CDR2 as YFSETQ. The CDR3 consists of 15 residues. The V and J ends lost 2 bases and 7 bases, in that order; junction bases with no gene match: 8. For the CDR3, the DNA is TGCGCCAGCAGCTTAGCGGGAGTTATGAATAATGAGCAGTTCTTC. Its protein product is CASSLAGVMNNEQFF.

The chain uses TRBV19 and TRBJ1-1, with a tentative D call TRBD1 (5 bases). The V end lost 5 bases, the J end lost 5 bases, and 15 bases lay between the germline ends. This CDR3 comprises 14 residues. From germline, CDR1 is LNHDA and CDR2 SQIVND (reference sequence). The chain's CDR3 is CASSPRGYGTEAFF. CDR3 nucleotides: TGTGCCAGTAGTCCTCGGGGGTACGGTACTGAAGCTTTCTTT.

V and J are TRBV28 and TRBJ1-1, with 7 bases that match TRBD1. Germline V gene sequence: CDR1 MDHEN, CDR2 SYDVKM. CDR3 length: 12 residues. V trimming: 8 bases; J trimming: 4 bases; junction bases outside the gene matches: 4. CDR3 bases: TGTGCCAGCGGTAGGGGGCTCACTGAAGCTTTCTTT. Protein product: CASGRGLTEAFF. The whole variable domain, remainder taken from reference TRBV28 and TRBJ1-1, is DVKVTQSSRYLVKRTGEKVFLECVQDMDHENMFWYRQDPGLGLRLIYFSYDVKMKEKGDIPEGYSVSREKKERFSLILESASTNQTSMYLCASGRGLTEAFFGQGTRLTVV.

The chain employs TRBV2 and TRBJ2-1; TRBD2 matches at 13 bases. The CDR3 spans 16 residues. The germline V gene encodes CDR1 SNHLY and CDR2 FYNNEI. V shed 7 bases, J shed 7 bases, and the junction held 10 bases outside the gene matches. The CDR3 here is CASIPLGTSGTNEQFF. The DNA for the CDR3 is TGTGCCAGCATCCCTCTAGGGACTAGCGGGACTAATGAGCAGTTCTTC.

This chain uses TRBV6-6 with TRBJ1-2; tentative D call: TRBD1 (6 bases). The V end was cut by 2 bases, the J end by 6 bases, with 10 bases between. CDR1 is MNHNY, CDR2 SVGAGI, per germline (reference sequence). This CDR3 comprises 13 residues. The CDR3 region is CASSYIKGDGYTF. CDR3 nucleotide sequence: TGTGCCAGCAGTTACATAAAGGGGGATGGCTACACCTTC.

This chain links TRBV11-2 with TRBJ2-7, with TRBD2 matching over 14 bases. Looked up from germline, CDR1 is SGHAT and CDR2 is FQNNGV. Losses at the gene ends were 6 bases for V and 7 bases for J; bases not matched to a gene: 5. The length of the CDR3 is 14 residues. CDR3 residues: CASRGLAGEWEQYF. As DNA, the CDR3 is TGTGCCAGCAGGGGACTAGCGGGAGAATGGGAGCAGTACTTC. The full variable domain, in which reference TRBV11-2 and TRBJ2-7 provide the parts outside the CDR3, is EAGVAQSPRYKIIEKRQSVAFWCNPISGHATLYWYQQILGQGPKLLIQFQNNGVVDDSQLPKDRFSAERLKGVDSTLKIQPAKLEDSAVYLCASRGLAGEWEQYFGPGTRLTVT.

This clone appeared a single time. J is TRBJ2-7 and V is TRBV5-1; tentatively, D is TRBD2 (6 bases). Germline V CDR1 and CDR2: SGHRS, YFSETQ. Trimming took off 4 bases at V and 1 base at J, with 9 bases between the two ends. The CDR3 is 13 residues long. CDR3 sequence (DNA): TGCGCCAGCAGCAGCGGAGGGTCCTACGAGCAGTACTTC. Its protein is CASSSGGSYEQYF. Complete variable domain (other parts from reference TRBV5-1 and TRBJ2-7): KAGVTQTPRYLIKTRGQQVTLSCSPISGHRSVSWYQQTPGQGLQFLFEYFSETQRNKGNFPGRFSGRQFSNSRSEMNVSTLELGDSALYLCASSSGGSYEQYFGPGTRLTVT.

The chain carries TRBV27 and TRBJ2-5; perhaps TRBD1 as D (5 bases). The CDR3 sequence is 13 residues long. Per germline, CDR1 MNHEY and CDR2 SMNVEV (reference sequence). Trimming removed 5 bases from V and 2 bases from J, with 9 bases in between. The CDR3 DNA sequence: TGTGCCAGCAGTGGACAATCACAAGAGACCCAGTACTTC. Amino acid sequence: CASSGQSQETQYF.

V gene TRBV5-4 combines with J gene TRBJ2-3; 11 positions match TRBD2. V lost 1 base to trimming and J lost 2 bases; unmatched junction nucleotides: 9. The CDR3 totals 18 residues. In germline, CDR1 is SGHNT, CDR2 YYREEE (reference sequence). The CDR3 region has the DNA TGTGCCAGCAGCTTGACCACCCGACTAGCGGGGTTCACAGATACGCAGTATTTT. Protein product: CASSLTTRLAGFTDTQYF.

This clone is a singleton in its sample. The gene calls are TRBV5-1 and TRBJ2-1; 11 nucleotides align to TRBD2. Germline V gene data show CDR1 as SGHRS and CDR2 as YFSETQ. V trimming: 3 bases; J trimming: 6 bases; junction bases outside the gene matches: 5. There are 15 residues in the CDR3. CDR3 sequence reads: CASSSIAGGSNEQFF. The CDR3 coding sequence is TGCGCCAGCAGCTCAATAGCGGGAGGGAGCAATGAGCAGTTCTTC.

The chain couples TRBV5-4 to TRBJ2-1; 9 bases are a match to TRBD1. The CDR3 consists of 16 residues. Trimming cost V 4 bases and J 1 base; bases outside gene matches: 6. Germline CDR1 is SGHNT and CDR2 is YYREEE (reference sequence). CDR3 residues: CASSPRTGVSYNEQFF. The CDR3 nucleotides read TGTGCCAGCAGCCCAAGGACAGGGGTGTCCTACAATGAGCAGTTCTTC.